This T cell receptor beta chain appears in the sequencing data of a study of T cell clonotyping in hematopoietic cell transplantation (dated by TCRdb to about 2021). Regarding the research as a whole: Pretransplant samples from recipients were collected after cytoreduction. A total of 130 to 150 blood samples were collected in the study from approximately 32 consecutive transplant recipients and their related donors. Recruitment of patients was conducted between 2015 and early 2017, and follow-up was continued until late 2020 or death. General conclusions and limits of the study: A decrease in recipient TCR diversity was observed after transplant, and a progressive increase in pathologically expanded clonotypes was seen from day 30 to day 180. The sample size was limited, and because cells were not sorted, the contributions of CD4 and CD8 repertoires could not be separated. Just a small fraction of recipient repertoires overlapped with donor repertoires, and more than 95% appeared de novo at the given depth. Broader posttransplant TCR repertoire diversity was predicted by donor and pretransplant recipient Inverse Simpson Index values.

Its CDR3 holds 15 amino acids, cysteine through phenylalanine. Only the CDR3 DNA is retained, 45 bases long and in frame from the first base. Looking up the germline V gene yields CDR1 SQVTM and CDR2 ANQGSEA. V has 6 bases trimmed and J has 5 bases trimmed; junction bases matching no gene number 11. The immunoSEQ assay, a bias-controlled multiplex PCR with V- and J-specific primers, was used to amplify TCR beta CDR3 regions from genomic DNA. A proprietary barcode and Illumina adapter sequences were added to the CDR3 amplicons in a second PCR step. An Illumina MiSeq instrument was used to sequence the CDR3 libraries. Under the source paper's analysis protocol: immunoSEQ Analyzer 3.0 was used for export and quality control, with R Bioconductor and Immunarch used for downstream analyses. Only productive rearrangements in the normalized downsampled data set were used to calculate repertoire metrics. In the normalized cohort, clonotypes with more than 5 templates were defined as pathologically expanded. Repertoire diversity was measured with the Inverse Simpson Index. The non-normalized data set was used for CMV-specificity analyses so that all clonotypes could be captured. This immuneACCESS table, as held by TCRdb, lists in-frame sequences with V and J called but not all clones. Of the missing ones, under half trace to an unresolved V gene in checked studies; the others have no known cause. V and J calls and clone size follow that table, whereas D and trimming were derived from the DNA. The sample table contains roughly 49,000 clones; only one count was recorded for approximately 84% of them. Jointly, the top ten make up about 6.1% of the sample.

As concerns this clone: Its antigen specificity is not known. Base qualities were left out, and no much larger clone turns up one base away.

The time point label, as the study defines it: recipient sample about 28 days before transplant, after cytoreduction. Blood from recipients was drawn roughly 28 days before transplant, then again at days 30, 100 and 180 after transplant. Nuclei Lysis Solution was used to extract genomic DNA from fresh or cryopreserved unfractionated peripheral blood mononuclear cells. The sequence derives from a man in his fifties or sixties with biphenotypic leukemia. Some clones in this sample may be carry-over from other donors' samples. The chain links TRBV29-1 with TRBJ2-3; 10 central bases correspond to TRBD1. The specimen was peripheral blood mononuclear cells, collected before stem cell transplant. The encoded CDR3 is CSVGLTGGKGDTQYF. The DNA sequence follows: TGCAGCGTGGGACTGACAGGGGGCAAGGGAGATACGCAGTATTTT.